This T cell receptor (beta chain) was sequenced during a study of cytomegalovirus exposure and HLA in healthy donors. Trimming stripped 6 bases from V and 6 bases from J, with 28 bases between. The CDR3 extends over 18 amino acids. The PCR employed 60 Vbeta primers together with 13 Jbeta primers. Clones were sequenced by immunoSEQ multiplex PCR, and TCRdb holds only the in-frame ones, with some missing. The sample totals under 200,000 clones; its top ten clones hold about 6%. The rearrangement joins TRBV5-3 to TRBJ1-5; D gene ambiguous. TRBV5-3 is marked as an open reading frame, function uncertain. This receptor was obtained from a man younger than 40 in good health and CMV-seronegative. The sequencing input was PBMCs. This CDR3 reads CARTLPSARQLTGQPQHF. DNA for the CDR3: TGTGCCAGAACCCTTCCATCCGCGCGCCAACTAACTGGTCAGCCCCAGCATTTT.